This T cell receptor beta chain is from a study of T cell clonotyping in hematopoietic cell transplantation. As regards this clone: The antigen remains undetermined.

Data came from immunoSEQ multiplex PCR; TCRdb stores just in-frame clones and leaves some out. There are fewer than 100,000 clones in the sample; 90% to 96% occur only once, and roughly 1.8% lies in the top ten. This sample's time point: recipient sample about 28 days before transplant, after cytoreduction. Recipient blood drawn about 28 days pretransplant and days 30, 100, 180 after. The CDR3 contains 15 residues. Unmatched junction bases numbered 3, after V lost 4 bases and J lost 1 base. Germline V CDR1 and CDR2: LGHNA, YNFKEQ. General study findings and limits: Higher Inverse Simpson Index values in graft donor and pretransplant recipient predicted broader posttransplant TCR diversity.

The receptor was isolated from a woman between 50 and 59 years old with acute myeloid leukemia. Some clones in this sample may be carry-over from other donors' samples. The V call is TRBV4-2, the J call TRBJ2-2, with TRBD1 matching over 7 bases. The sample here was peripheral blood mononuclear cells, taken before stem cell transplant. Here the CDR3 reads CASSPTGMNTGELFF. The CDR3 DNA reads TGTGCCAGCAGCCCGACAGGGATGAACACCGGGGAGCTGTTTTTT.